This TCR beta chain was sequenced during a study of T-cell memory formation after mild COVID-19. The study, taken as a whole, reports: Some SARS-CoV-2-responding clones were already detected in memory before infection. Most CD4+ clones that shrank were in CM and EM, while CD8+ ones turned up in EMRA.

This clonotype appeared a few times. Its specificity is not known. The CDR3 contains 14 residues. V shed 4 bases and J shed 0 bases, with 9 bases lying between them. Germline V gene sequence: CDR1 MNHEY, CDR2 SMNVEV (reference sequence). A 5'RACE reaction primed in the constant segment made cDNA libraries of TCR alpha and TCR beta, and these carried sample barcodes and UMIs. TCRdb independently ran MiXCR on the 5' RACE reads; one entry per CDR3 protein. The data contain hundreds of thousands of distinct CDR3 sequences, roughly 20% of them singletons. This clonotype was obtained from an adult woman who had mild COVID-19 (a few samples of this study predate the infection). Cell type and time point are not known. Source material: PBMCs or a T cell subset sorted from them (not recorded which). V and J are TRBV27 and TRBJ2-5; no firm D call. The CDR3 coding sequence is TGTGCCAGCAGTTCCATCCAGTACCAAGAGACCCAGTACTTC. This sequence encodes CASSSIQYQETQYF.